A selection of T cell receptor beta chains follows, all from one sample in a study of tumor-infiltrating lymphocytes in primary liver carcinoma. MiXCR, applied by TCRdb to the multiplex PCR reads, yields one record per CDR3 protein. The table shows fewer than 350,000 distinct CDR3 sequences, with roughly 60% occurring only once. The sequencing sample was made of peripheral blood. Receptor source: a man aged 35-49 years with primary liver carcinoma and hepatitis B virus infection. Each CDR3 is given with its conserved first and last residue. D genes are given only for firm matches. Clone size is not always given. Where it is, it says once, few, many or a class for expanded clones.

.	14	TRBJ2-7	TRBV29-1	many	CSVAQGQLTSALYF	TGCAGCGTCGCACAGGGACAACTCACCTCTGCGCTGTACTTC
TRBD2	12	TRBJ2-1	TRBV11-2	medium-sized	CASSGGLAGPFF	TGTGCCAGCAGCGGGGGACTAGCGGGACCTTTCTTC
TRBD1	16	TRBJ2-2	TRBV15	few	CATSRGQGAHTGELFF	TGTGCCACCAGCAGGGGACAGGGGGCGCACACCGGGGAGCTGTTTTTT
.	15	TRBJ1-1	TRBV11-2	many	CASSLAGLLNTEAFF	TGTGCCAGCAGCTTAGCTGGGCTATTGAACACTGAAGCTTTCTTT
.	14	TRBJ2-5	TRBV5-5	few	CASRLTGPQETQYF	TGTGCCAGCAGGCTAACCGGGCCTCAAGAGACCCAGTACTTC
TRBD2	16	TRBJ2-2	TRBV29-1	many	CSVAGLAATNTGELFF	TGCAGCGTTGCGGGACTAGCGGCAACGAACACCGGGGAGCTGTTTTTT
TRBD1	16	TRBJ2-2	TRBV4-3	.	CASSQEDRSNTRELFF	TGCGCCAGCAGCCAAGAGGACAGGTCGAACACCAGGGAGCTGTTTTTT
.	13	TRBJ2-1	TRBV29-1	.	CSVGPGAYNEQFF	.
.	16	TRBJ1-1	TRBV6-5	once	CASSYGLGRMNSGAFF	TGTGCCAGCAGTTACGGACTAGGACGGATGAACTCTGGAGCTTTCTTT
.	15	TRBJ1-2	TRBV14	.	CAISQAVTGSNGYTF	TGTGCCATCAGCCAAGCGGTAACAGGGAGCAATGGCTACACCTTC
TRBD2	17	TRBJ2-1	TRBV11-2	.	CASSLGLLAARISEQLF	TGTGCCAGCAGCTTAGGTCTCCTAGCGGCCCGTATTAGTGAGCAGCTCTTC
.	15	TRBJ1-1	TRBV7-9	.	CASSLARQMNTEAFF	TGTGCCAGCAGCTTAGCGAGACAGATGAACACTGAAGCTTTCTTT
TRBD2	14	TRBJ2-7	TRBV19	many	CASSQLAGAYEQYF	TGTGCCAGTAGTCAACTAGCGGGAGCCTACGAGCAGTACTTC
TRBD1	15	TRBJ1-5	TRBV20-1	.	CSARETTGRFQPQHF	TGCAGTGCTAGAGAGACGACAGGGCGGTTTCAGCCCCAGCATTTT
TRBD2	15	TRBJ2-1	TRBV5-4	.	CASSLRSGRGNEQFF	TGTGCCAGCAGCTTGCGTAGCGGGAGGGGTAATGAGCAGTTCTTC
.	14	TRBJ2-2	TRBV4-1	.	CASSQASDSGELFF	TGTGCCAGCAGCCAAGCCTCAGATTCCGGGGAGCTGTTTTTT
.	11	TRBJ1-1	TRBV6-1	many	CASSDFTEAFF	TGTGCCAGCAGTGATTTCACTGAAGCTTTCTTT
.	14	TRBJ2-5	TRBV6-6	.	CAISLRFGQETQYF	TGTGCCATCAGTTTGAGGTTTGGGCAAGAGACCCAGTACTTC
.	13	TRBJ2-1	TRBV5-1	.	CASSWSASNEQFF	TGCGCCAGCAGCTGGTCGGCTAGCAACGAGCAGTTCTTC
TRBD2	18	TRBJ2-1	TRBV4-1	.	CASSHNTPGLAGNNKQFF	TGCGCCAGCAGCCATAATACGCCGGGACTAGCGGGAAACAATAAGCAGTTCTTC
TRBD1	17	TRBJ2-4	TRBV5-4	.	CACSSKGQGVVENIQYF	TGTGCCTGCAGCTCGAAGGGACAGGGGGTGGTGGAAAACATTCAGTACTTC
TRBD1	13	TRBJ1-1	TRBV6-1	.	CASSGLTGAQAFF	TGTGCCAGCAGTGGGCTGACAGGGGCCCAAGCTTTCTTT
TRBD2	14	TRBJ2-5	TRBV29-1	few	CSVEVGGGRETQYF	TGCAGCGTTGAGGTCGGGGGGGGGCGAGAGACCCAGTACTTC
.	14	TRBJ2-1	TRBV11-1	.	CASSFKGSYNEQFF	TGTGCCAGCAGCTTTAAAGGGTCATACAATGAGCAGTTCTTC
TRBD1	16	TRBJ2-1	TRBV12-5	.	CASGFGTGRSYNEQFF	TGTGCTAGTGGTTTCGGGACAGGGAGATCCTACAATGAGCAGTTCTTC
.	14	TRBJ1-4	TRBV6-7	many	CASSRGPTNEKLFF	TGTGCCAGCAGCCGAGGGCCCACTAATGAAAAACTGTTTTTT